This TCR beta chain originates from a study of response to subunit inactivated influenza vaccine. This clonotype was recorded a few times. Its antigen is still unknown. Using its own MiXCR run on the RT-PCR reads, TCRdb lists one record per CDR3 protein. The table has 450,000 to 600,000 distinct CDR3 sequences, 16% seen once. The length of the CDR3 is 16 residues. Between the trimmed V and J ends, which lost 0 bases and 0 bases, there was a span of 12 bases. Germline CDR1 reads MNHEY; CDR2 reads SVGEGT. Study results and limitations: There was a suggestion from the authors that each seasonal influenza vaccination recruits few new T cells.

This receptor was obtained from a man aged 50 to 75 who received an inactivated influenza vaccine. Source: CD4+ T cells sorted from PBMCs, taken around 25 months after vaccination. This chain joins TRBV6-2 or TRBV6-3 and TRBJ2-7; tentative D call: TRBD1 (6 bases). DNA of the CDR3: TGTGCCAGCAGTTACTCGAACAGGGCATACTCCTACGAGCAGTACTTC. This codes for CASSYSNRAYSYEQYF.